This record looks at one T cell receptor (beta chain) sequence and its context. It lacks a known antigen. No base-level quality is on record; no much larger clone is a single base apart. Measured from the cysteine to the phenylalanine, the CDR3 is 16 residues long. Only the CDR3 part of the read is kept: 48 bases, read in frame from the first base. Trimming leaves V shorter by 0 bases and J shorter by 7 bases, with the junction holding 3 bases beyond the gene matches. CDR1 and CDR2 (LGHNA, YSLEER) derive from the germline V gene. Sorted unstimulated T cells and proliferating T cells recovered from mixed lymphocyte reactions underwent TCRbeta CDR3 sequencing. Fresh whole blood from around 11 HLA-typed healthy donors was used to isolate PBMCs. Unstimulated CD4+ non-regulatory T cells were FACS-sorted to map the origin of alloreactive clones. The method behind the library was the immunoSEQ multiplex PCR assay. The deep sequencing platform assayed around 94,000 TCR templates per sample. Genomic DNA extracted from sorted T cells was used for TCRbeta CDR3 sequencing. Per the original workflow: The R programming language was used for clonal analysis of the TCRbeta CDR3 data. Unstimulated samples were compared with post-reaction CFSE-low samples to define alloreactive CD4+ and CD8+ clones. Alloreactive CD4+ clones were assigned to regulatory or non-regulatory origin by matching sequences to sorted unstimulated Treg and non-Treg repertoires. Here the immuneACCESS table is served through TCRdb, limited to in-frame sequences with V and J called. Missing clones are a known gap in these copies; in checked studies unresolved V genes cover under half, and the rest lacks a known reason. V and J calls and clone size are those listed in that table; D and trimming were worked out from the DNA. The sample profile shows 100,000 or so clones; roughly 91% of them were found once. The top ten hold more than 10% of the sample.

The entry originates in a study of siplizumab effects on memory and regulatory T cells (dated by TCRdb to about 2019). Concerning the study at large: The effect of the anti-CD2 antibody siplizumab on alloreactive T-cell subsets was examined in allogeneic mixed lymphocyte reactions constructed from human PBMCs.

The investigation overall reported the following: Unstimulated naive T cells appeared to be more diverse than memory T cells, and naive cells seemed to make a substantial contribution to the alloresponse. Roughly 80-97% of proliferating CD4+ or CD8+ clones could not be assigned a naive or memory phenotype. Siplizumab significantly lowered the cumulative frequency of alloreactive sequences that could be traced to unstimulated CD4+ memory T cells. Because sequences at frequencies below about 10^-5 were poorly captured, only a minor fraction of alloreactive clones could be mapped back to unstimulated subsets. No functional confirmation was obtained for the suppressive function of proliferating Tregs from siplizumab cultures. Among mappable alloreactive CD4+ clones, the Treg-derived fraction averaged around 63% with siplizumab versus roughly 30% in control reactions.

The sequencing input was non-Treg CD4+ T cells sorted from blood. The label giving this sample's cell subset or site can be read as: FACS-sorted unstimulated CD4+ non-regulatory T cells. The chain joins TRBV4-3 to TRBJ2-3; 14 nucleotides in the junction match TRBD2. The receptor's source is a human donor in good health. The encoded CDR3 is CASSQDGTSGRHTQYF. The sequenced DNA: TGCGCCAGCAGCCAAGATGGGACTAGCGGGAGACATACGCAGTATTTT.